Sequencing of this TCR beta chain was carried out in a study of CD4 T cells in relation to SARS-CoV-2 and coronaviruses. General study findings and limits: In 55% to 75% of donors, memory CD4+ clonotypes crossrecognized SARS-CoV-2 and at least one common cold coronavirus spike. No crossreactivity against non-spike viral proteins was tested here.

Unexposed donor CD4+ T cells date from 2011-2018, before the COVID-19 pandemic. After 10 to 11 days of culture, CD4+ T cells were isolated. Around 2 million PBMCs per well were cultured with about 9.8 IU/ml IL-2. With regard to this clone: Its antigen remains unknown.

CDR3 length equals 15 residues. V was trimmed by 2 bases and J by 0 bases, leaving 10 bases between them. Germline assignment: CDR1 LGHDT and CDR2 YNNKEL (reference sequence). The table came from immunoSEQ multiplex PCR; TCRdb's copy has only in-frame clones and leaves some out. The top ten hold under 30% of the sample, which has 9,000 to 13,000 clones, roughly 82% seen once. The sample taken for sequencing was CD4+ T cells from PBMCs, cultured in vitro. The chain couples TRBV3-1 (or the pseudogene TRBV3-2) to TRBJ1-2; the D gene is possibly TRBD1 (5 bases). The receptor was isolated from a human donor in good health. The CDR3 bases are TGTGCCAGCAGCCAACAGGGATTCTCTAACTATGGCTACACCTTC. This translates into CASSQQGFSNYGYTF.